The rows below give T cell receptor beta chains drawn from one sample of a study of T cells after yellow fever vaccination. TCRdb reanalysed the 5' RACE reads using MiXCR and keeps one entry per CDR3 protein. The data show over 300,000 distinct CDR3 sequences, with around 3.6% seen just once and less than 25% held by the top ten. Material: PBMCs, obtained on the day of the yellow fever booster vaccination. The source of these receptors is a man younger than 35 who received the YFV17D yellow fever vaccine. The CDR3 runs from the conserved cysteine through the conserved F or W. D genes are given only for firm matches. Rows give clone size only sometimes, using once, few, many, or a class for an expanded clone.

D gene,clone size,V gene,J gene,CDR3 protein,CDR3 DNA
-,-,TRBV4-1,TRBJ1-2,CASSQPLDRTKGGYTF,TGCGCCAGCAGCCAACCCCTCGACAGGACGAAAGGAGGCTACACCTTC
-,-,TRBV29-1,TRBJ2-1,CSVEFQRAYNEQFF,TGCAGCGTTGAATTCCAGCGGGCCTACAATGAGCAGTTCTTC
-,-,TRBV29-1,TRBJ2-1,CSVPFRAYNEQFF,TGCAGCGTCCCCTTTAGAGCCTACAATGAGCAGTTCTTC
-,many,TRBV5-1,TRBJ2-7,CASSLDNSYEQYF,TGCGCCAGCAGCTTGGATAACTCCTACGAGCAGTACTTC
-,many,TRBV6-2/TRBV6-3,TRBJ1-1,CASKPRGNTEAFF,TGTGCCAGCAAGCCGAGGGGGAACACTGAAGCTTTCTTT
-,few,TRBV5-4,TRBJ2-7,CASSAAGSGPYEQYF,TGTGCCAGCAGCGCCGCCGGATCGGGGCCCTACGAGCAGTACTTC
TRBD1,many,TRBV5-1,TRBJ2-5,CASSRGQGGSYQETQYF,TGCGCCAGCAGCCGGGGACAGGGGGGCTCTTACCAAGAGACCCAGTACTTC
-,few,TRBV12-3/TRBV12-4,TRBJ1-6,CASSFRTPSGFYNSPLHF,TGTGCCAGCAGTTTTCGGACACCCTCAGGGTTCTATAATTCACCCCTCCACTTT
-,many,TRBV6-2/TRBV6-3,TRBJ2-3,CASSYRGSLGDTQYF,TGTGCCAGCAGTTACAGGGGTTCGCTTGGAGATACGCAGTATTTT
-,many,TRBV7-9,TRBJ2-3,CASSLVGLGGNTDTQYF,TGTGCCAGCAGCTTAGTGGGTCTTGGGGGGAACACAGATACGCAGTATTTT
-,-,TRBV7-9,TRBJ2-1,CASSPRRDLTGDYNEQFF,TGTGCCAGCAGCCCACGCCGAGACCTGACAGGTGACTACAATGAGCAGTTCTTC
-,few,TRBV9,TRBJ1-4,CASSVGAVTNEKLFF,TGTGCCAGCAGCGTAGGGGCAGTGACTAATGAAAAACTGTTTTTT
-,many,TRBV12-3/TRBV12-4,TRBJ1-5,CASSQQGGNQPQHF,TGTGCCAGCAGTCAACAGGGAGGCAATCAGCCCCAGCATTTT
-,few,TRBV5-6,TRBJ2-7,CASSAAGSTYEQYF,TGTGCCAGCAGCGCGGCCGGGTCCACGTACGAGCAGTACTTC
TRBD1,many,TRBV7-6,TRBJ2-3,CASTLTGTGSPDTQYF,TGTGCCAGCACCTTAACCGGGACAGGGAGCCCAGATACGCAGTATTTT
-,many,TRBV6-2/TRBV6-3,TRBJ1-1,CASSYDTEAFF,TGTGCCAGCAGTTATGACACTGAAGCTTTCTTT
-,few,TRBV6-6,TRBJ2-7,CASSSLKRFYEQYF,TGTGCCAGCAGTTCGTTAAAGAGATTCTACGAGCAGTACTTC
-,few,TRBV30,TRBJ1-1,CAWGSPGFTEAFF,TGTGCCTGGGGAAGTCCAGGGTTCACTGAAGCTTTCTTT
-,many,TRBV4-1,TRBJ1-4,CASSQDPREKLFF,TGCGCCAGCAGCCAAGATCCTCGGGAAAAACTGTTTTTT
TRBD1,many,TRBV9,TRBJ2-1,CASSTDGTGGYNEQFF,TGTGCCAGCAGCACCGACGGGACAGGAGGTTACAATGAGCAGTTCTTC
-,many,TRBV29-1,TRBJ1-2,CSHIGDYGYTF,TGCAGCCACATCGGGGACTATGGCTACACCTTC
-,many,TRBV28,TRBJ1-5,CASSPGDRVRNQPQHF,TGTGCCAGCAGTCCCGGCGACCGGGTCAGAAATCAGCCCCAGCATTTT
TRBD2,few,TRBV20-1,TRBJ2-2,CSARDPQRRGYTGELFF,TGCAGTGCTAGAGATCCCCAGCGGCGGGGGTACACCGGGGAGCTGTTTTTT
-,few,TRBV27,TRBJ1-3,CASSFLSGNTIYF,TGTGCCAGCAGTTTCTTGTCTGGAAACACCATATATTTT
-,many,TRBV11-2,TRBJ2-2,CASSLSDLLGELFF,TGTGCCAGCAGCTTGAGCGACCTTCTCGGGGAGCTGTTTTTT
-,-,TRBV4-3,TRBJ1-1,CASSLTTRAAVGNTEAFF,TGCGCCAGCAGCCTCACAACCCGGGCAGCGGTAGGGAACACTGAAGCTTTCTTT
-,many,TRBV6-6,TRBJ2-5,CAATNSETQYF,TGTGCCGCCACCAACTCGGAGACCCAGTACTTC
-,few,TRBV11-2,TRBJ2-1,CASSEGRAYNEQFF,TGTGCCAGCAGTGAAGGACGGGCCTACAATGAGCAGTTCTTC
TRBD2,many,TRBV7-2,TRBJ2-5,CASSFRNLAGSETQYF,TGTGCCAGCAGTTTTAGAAATTTAGCGGGGAGTGAGACCCAGTACTTC
-,many,TRBV12-3/TRBV12-4,TRBJ1-1,CASSQTDAEAFF,TGTGCCAGCAGCCAGACCGACGCTGAAGCTTTCTTT
TRBD1,many,TRBV4-3,TRBJ2-6,CASSQTTGHGANVLTF,TGCGCCAGCAGCCAAACGACAGGGCACGGGGCCAACGTCCTGACTTTC
TRBD1,many,TRBV10-3,TRBJ2-1,CAISANGGTGGQFF,TGTGCCATCAGTGCGAACGGAGGTACAGGGGGCCAGTTCTTC
-,many,TRBV15,TRBJ2-1,CATSSRESYNEQFF,TGTGCCACCAGTTCGCGTGAGTCCTACAATGAGCAGTTCTTC
-,-,TRBV20-1,TRBJ2-5,CSAKGGAGGETQYF,TGCAGTGCTAAGGGGGGGGCAGGGGGCGAGACCCAGTACTTC
TRBD1,few,TRBV5-1,TRBJ2-3,CASSVTGVADTQYF,TGCGCCAGCAGCGTAACAGGGGTCGCAGATACGCAGTATTTT